This TCR beta chain was identified in a study of T cell repertoires in cytomegalovirus infection. The overall study: Shared public TCR beta signatures pointed to both CMV infection and a matching HLA type. Overall study findings and caveats: Summed frequency of shared TCR beta families picked out CMV carriers who also had the relevant HLA. CMV-specific TCR beta clonotypes restricted by HLA-C were the ones dominating the ex vivo response.

Via MiXCR, TCRdb re-called the reads, giving one row per CDR3 protein. The repertoire includes under 200,000 distinct CDR3 sequences, about a tenth of them detected once, and roughly 4.8% sits in the top ten. Ten or more counts support this clonotype. The antigen is undetermined. The trim removed 3 bases at V and 5 bases at J, leaving 4 bases unmatched. Germline CDR1 SGHTA, CDR2 FQGNSA. There are 14 residues in the CDR3. The receptor was derived from a human donor in good health (CMV status not recorded). Some clones in this sample may be carry-over from other donors' samples. Specimen: PBMCs. The J gene is TRBJ1-1, the V gene TRBV7-2; 9 bases align to TRBD1. In nucleotides, the CDR3 is TGTGCCAGCAGCTTCTCGGGACAGGGAACTGAAGCTTTCTTT. As protein: CASSFSGQGTEAFF.